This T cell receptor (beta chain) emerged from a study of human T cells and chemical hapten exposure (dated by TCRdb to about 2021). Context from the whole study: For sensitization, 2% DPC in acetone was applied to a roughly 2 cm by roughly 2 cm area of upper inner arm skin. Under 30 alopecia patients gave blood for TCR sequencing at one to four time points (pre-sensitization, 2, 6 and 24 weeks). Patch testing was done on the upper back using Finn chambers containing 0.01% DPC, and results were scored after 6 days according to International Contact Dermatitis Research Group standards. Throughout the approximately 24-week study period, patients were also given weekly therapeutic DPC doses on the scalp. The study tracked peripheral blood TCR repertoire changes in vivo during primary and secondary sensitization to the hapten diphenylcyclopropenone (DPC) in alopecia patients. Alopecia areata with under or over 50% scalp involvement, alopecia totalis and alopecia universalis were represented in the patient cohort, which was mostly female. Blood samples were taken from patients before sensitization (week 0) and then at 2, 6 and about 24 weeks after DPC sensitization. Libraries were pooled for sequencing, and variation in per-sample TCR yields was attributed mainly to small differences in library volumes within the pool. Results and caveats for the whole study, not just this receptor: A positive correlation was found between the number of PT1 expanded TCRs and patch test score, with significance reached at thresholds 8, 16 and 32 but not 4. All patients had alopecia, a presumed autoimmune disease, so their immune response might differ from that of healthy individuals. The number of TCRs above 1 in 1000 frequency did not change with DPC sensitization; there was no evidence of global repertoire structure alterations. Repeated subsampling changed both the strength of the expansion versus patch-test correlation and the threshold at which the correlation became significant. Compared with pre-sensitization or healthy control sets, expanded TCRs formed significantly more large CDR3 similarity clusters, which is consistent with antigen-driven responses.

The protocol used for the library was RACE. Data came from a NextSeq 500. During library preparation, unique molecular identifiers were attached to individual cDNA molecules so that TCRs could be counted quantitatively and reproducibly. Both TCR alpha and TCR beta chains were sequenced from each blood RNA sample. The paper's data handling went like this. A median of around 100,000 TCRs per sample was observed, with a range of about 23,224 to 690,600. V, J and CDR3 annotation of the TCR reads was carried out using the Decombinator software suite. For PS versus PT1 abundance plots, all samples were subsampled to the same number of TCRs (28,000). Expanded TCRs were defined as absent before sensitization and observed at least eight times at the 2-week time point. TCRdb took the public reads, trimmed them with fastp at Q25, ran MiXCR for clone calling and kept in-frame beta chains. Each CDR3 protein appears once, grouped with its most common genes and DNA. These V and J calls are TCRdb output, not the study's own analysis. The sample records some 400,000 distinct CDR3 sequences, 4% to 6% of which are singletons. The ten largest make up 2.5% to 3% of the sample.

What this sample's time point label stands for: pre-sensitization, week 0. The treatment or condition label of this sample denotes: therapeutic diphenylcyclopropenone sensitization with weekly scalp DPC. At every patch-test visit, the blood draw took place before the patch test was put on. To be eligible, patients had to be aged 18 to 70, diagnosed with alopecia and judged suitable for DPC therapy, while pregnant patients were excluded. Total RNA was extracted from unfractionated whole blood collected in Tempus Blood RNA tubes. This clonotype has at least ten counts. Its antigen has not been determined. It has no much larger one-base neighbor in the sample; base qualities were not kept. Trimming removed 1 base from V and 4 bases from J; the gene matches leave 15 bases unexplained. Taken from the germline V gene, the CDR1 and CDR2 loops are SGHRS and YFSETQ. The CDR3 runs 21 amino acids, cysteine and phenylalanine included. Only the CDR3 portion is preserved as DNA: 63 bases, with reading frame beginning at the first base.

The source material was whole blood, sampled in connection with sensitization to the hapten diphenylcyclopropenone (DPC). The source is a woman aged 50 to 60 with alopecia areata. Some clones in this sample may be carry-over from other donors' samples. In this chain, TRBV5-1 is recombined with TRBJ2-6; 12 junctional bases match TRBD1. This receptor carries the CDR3 CASSLLAPGQGALGGANVLTF. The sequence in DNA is TGCGCCAGCAGCTTGTTGGCCCCGGGACAGGGGGCTCTAGGAGGGGCCAACGTCCTGACTTTC.